Following are 30 T cell receptor beta chains from one sample sequenced in a study of cytotoxic CD8 clonotypes in ibrutinib-treated CLL. Measured with immunoSEQ multiplex PCR; TCRdb has only the in-frame clones, and not every one. The table records tens of thousands of clones, about 65% of them present only once. Here the sequenced sample was PBMCs, taken after 24 months of ibrutinib treatment. The receptors were gathered from a human donor with chronic lymphocytic leukemia.

A single count supports this clone. The chain uses TRBV29-1 and TRBJ2-3; no definite D call. CDR3 size: 13 residues. V lost 4 bases, J lost 7 bases, and 15 bases lay in between. The germline V gene has CDR1 SQVTM and CDR2 ANQGSEA. The CDR3 DNA reads as TGCAGCGTTGTAATGGGCGCAGGACATACGCAGTATTTT. As protein: CSVVMGAGHTQYF.

This clone was counted a single time. The chain uses TRBV30 and TRBJ2-7; D remains ambiguous. Germline CDR1 reads GTSNPN; CDR2 reads SVGIG (reference sequence). This CDR3 spans 15 amino acids. V was cut by 1 base and J by 6 bases, with 19 bases left in between. The CDR3 spells CAWSEFRPPLGEQYF. In DNA, the CDR3 is TGTGCCTGGAGTGAGTTTAGGCCCCCACTCGGCGAGCAGTACTTC.

The chain joins TRBV4-1 to TRBJ2-7; a weak D match, TRBD2 (6 bases). Germline assignment: CDR1 MGHRA and CDR2 YSYEKL. The CDR3 sequence is 15 residues long. The V gene lost 1 base and the J gene lost 1 base, with 11 bases spanning the gap. The CDR3 nucleotides read TGCGCCAGCAGCCAAGGGGACTCTTGGTCCTACGAGCAGTACTTC. The encoded protein is CASSQGDSWSYEQYF.

The chain employs TRBV7-2 and TRBJ2-5, with TRBD2 matching over 8 bases. Germline CDR1 reads SGHTA; CDR2 reads FQGNSA. The CDR3 totals 15 residues. V trimming: 5 bases; J trimming: 1 base; junction bases outside the gene matches: 6. CDR3 loop: CASSTMSGSQETQYF. The DNA of the CDR3 is TGTGCCAGCAGCACCATGAGCGGGAGCCAAGAGACCCAGTACTTC. Full variable domain (rest looked up from reference TRBV7-2 and TRBJ2-5): GAGVSQSPSNKVTEKGKDVELRCDPISGHTALYWYRQSLGQGLEFLIYFQGNSAPDKSGLPSDRFSAERTGGSVSTLTIQRTQQEDSAVYLCASSTMSGSQETQYFGPGTRLLVL.

This clone came up many times. The chain links TRBV30 to TRBJ1-4, with D perhaps matching TRBD1 (5 bases). The CDR3 sequence is 11 residues long. Trimming took off 7 bases at V and 8 bases at J, with 11 bases between the two ends. Looked up from germline, CDR1 is GTSNPN and CDR2 is SVGIG (reference sequence). In DNA, the CDR3 is TGTGCCTCAGGGTTGGAGGAAAAACTGTTTTTT. Protein product: CASGLEEKLFF.

This sequence joins TRBV29-1 and TRBJ2-7, with no clear D. Germline V gene data show CDR1 as SQVTM and CDR2 as ANQGSEA. This CDR3 contains 11 residues. V was cut by 2 bases and J by 3 bases, with 5 bases left in between. The CDR3 coding sequence is TGCAGCGTTGAAACCCTCTACGAGCAGTACTTC. This translates into CSVETLYEQYF.

This clone turned up a few times. J is TRBJ1-5 and V is TRBV7-8, with TRBD1 identical over 9 bases. Germline CDR1 is SGHVS and CDR2 is FQNEAQ. CDR3 size: 16 residues. The ends lost 5 bases at V and 0 bases at J; junction bases unmatched: 5. CDR3 in amino acids: CASSPTGGYSNQPQHF. CDR3 DNA sequence: TGTGCCAGCAGCCCTACAGGGGGCTATAGCAATCAGCCCCAGCATTTT. Full variable domain (rest looked up from reference TRBV7-8 and TRBJ1-5): GAGVSQSPRYKVAKRGQDVALRCDPISGHVSLFWYQQALGQGPEFLTYFQNEAQLDKSGLPSDRFFAERPEGSVSTLKIQRTQQEDSAVYLCASSPTGGYSNQPQHFGDGTRLSIL.

J is TRBJ1-1 and V is TRBV2, with D perhaps TRBD1 (5 bases). V was trimmed by 8 bases and J by 6 bases, leaving 13 bases between them. Germline V gene data show CDR1 as SNHLY and CDR2 as FYNNEI. There are 12 residues in the CDR3. Here the CDR3 reads CASRQRASEAFF. DNA of the CDR3: TGTGCCAGCCGACAGCGAGCCTCTGAAGCTTTCTTT. Full variable domain (remainder filled in from reference TRBV2 and TRBJ1-1): EPEVTQTPSHQVTQMGQEVILRCVPISNHLYFYWYRQILGQKVEFLVSFYNNEISEKSEIFDDQFSVERPDGSNFTLKIRSTKLEDSAMYFCASRQRASEAFFGQGTRLTVV.

The rearrangement joins TRBV5-1 to TRBJ2-7, with 10 bases identical to TRBD2. Germline values: CDR1 SGHRS, CDR2 YFSETQ. J was trimmed by 4 bases and V by 7 bases; bases with no gene match: 2. The CDR3 length is 12 residues. CDR3 residues: CASGAGGYEQYF. CDR3 bases: TGCGCCAGCGGAGCGGGAGGGTACGAGCAGTACTTC.

This chain joins TRBV7-2 and TRBJ1-1; D unresolved. This CDR3 spans 14 amino acids. Germline values: CDR1 SGHTA, CDR2 FQGNSA. V gave up 5 bases and J gave up 5 bases, with 15 bases separating them. The CDR3 nucleotides read TGTGCCAGCAGCCCGAAGGTGGGGATGACTGAAGCTTTCTTT. Its translation is CASSPKVGMTEAFF.

CDR3 loop: CTSSQDPGLRAHPYGYTF. CDR3 DNA: TGCACCAGCAGCCAAGATCCGGGGCTCCGGGCGCATCCCTATGGCTACACCTTC. The chain has TRBV1 and TRBJ1-2. TRBV1 is described as a pseudogene. CDR3 size: 18 residues.

The chain employs TRBV2 and TRBJ1-2, with D unresolved. The CDR3 spans 15 residues. Germline lookup yields CDR1 SNHLY and CDR2 FYNNEI. V was cut by 8 bases and J by 7 bases, with 23 bases left in between. CDR3 DNA sequence: TGTGCCAGCGGAGGATCCGCGGGTGGGCGTTTTGGCTACACCTTC. Its protein is CASGGSAGGRFGYTF.

The V call is TRBV18, the J call TRBJ2-7; 9 nucleotides align to TRBD1. After removal of 6 bases from V and 6 bases from J, the junction contained 15 bases not matched to a gene. Per germline, CDR1 KGHSH and CDR2 LQKENI. CDR3 length: 16 amino acids. The CDR3 is CASSPFSGTGYIEQYF. As DNA, the CDR3 is TGTGCCAGCTCTCCATTTTCCGGGACAGGGTATATCGAGCAGTACTTC.

The chain is built from TRBV5-1 and TRBJ1-2, with D unresolved. The germline CDR1 and CDR2 sequences are SGHRS and YFSETQ. V lost 3 bases to trimming and J lost 4 bases, with 16 bases between them. The CDR3 has 15 amino acids. The CDR3 DNA follows: TGCGCCAGCAGCTCGGGAGCCGGGGAGGGCTATGGCTACACCTTC. Translated, it gives CASSSGAGEGYGYTF.

The V gene is TRBV9, the J gene TRBJ1-6, with TRBD1 as a possible D gene (6 bases). This CDR3 has 15 residues. Deletions cut 4 bases from V and 6 bases from J, with 14 bases between. Germline CDR1 SGDLS, CDR2 YYNGEE. The CDR3 region is CASSFSTGSNSPLHF. The CDR3 nucleotides read TGTGCCAGCAGCTTTTCGACAGGATCTAATTCACCCCTCCACTTT.

The rearrangement uses TRBV14 and TRBJ2-5, with 10 nucleotides matching TRBD1. J was trimmed by 5 bases and V by 2 bases; bases with no gene match: 5. The CDR3 sequence is 15 residues long. CDR1 and CDR2 (germline): SGHDN, FVKESK. As DNA, the CDR3 is TGTGCCAGCAGCCAACTGACAGGGGGCCGGGAGACCCAGTACTTC. It yields the protein CASSQLTGGRETQYF.

The CDR3 DNA is TGTGCCAGCAGCTCAAACCGCGGGTCAACCGGGGAGCTGTTTTTT. This translates into CASSSNRGSTGELFF. The chain links TRBV7-9 to TRBJ2-2; D may be TRBD2 (5 bases). V dropped 4 bases and J dropped 5 bases, with 14 bases sitting between them. This CDR3 contains 15 residues. The germline V gene has CDR1 SEHNR and CDR2 FQNEAQ (reference sequence).

Details on this clone: Relative to the germline gene, one junction end is altered; a read error may explain this. The genes are TRBV5-1 and TRBJ1-6, with TRBD1 matching over 7 bases. The CDR3 has 16 amino acids. Germline V gene lookup returns CDR1 SGHRS and CDR2 YFSETQ. The CDR3 DNA sequence: TGCGCCAGCAGTTTGGGACAGAGTAACTATAATTCACCCCTCCACTTT. This sequence encodes CASSLGQSNYNSPLHF.

The CDR3 nucleotides read TGTGCCAGCTGGGCCAGGGGTGCGGAGACCCAGTACTTC. Translated, it gives CASWARGAETQYF. The chain has TRBV6-1 and TRBJ2-5; D may be TRBD1 (6 bases). This CDR3 has 13 amino acids. Germline loops: CDR1 MNHNS, CDR2 SASEGT. Between the trimmed V and J ends, which lost 8 bases and 5 bases, there was a span of 15 bases.

This rearrangement joins TRBV2 to TRBJ1-4; D is unresolved. CDR1 and CDR2 from the germline V gene are SNHLY and FYNNEI. With 5 bases removed from V and 8 bases from J, the gap between germline ends came to 3 bases. The CDR3 totals 10 residues. In DNA form, the CDR3 reads TGTGCCAGCAGTCGGGAAAAACTGTTTTTT. Translated: CASSREKLFF.

The chain uses TRBV7-3 and TRBJ1-1; tentative D call: TRBD1 (5 bases). Trimming stripped 4 bases from V and 5 bases from J, with 11 bases between. Germline V CDR1 and CDR2: SGHTA, FQGTGA. The CDR3 is made up of 13 amino acids. The CDR3 here is CASSSQGVTEAFF. The CDR3 bases are TGTGCCAGCAGCTCCCAGGGAGTAACTGAAGCTTTCTTT.

The sample holds one count of this clone. The chain recombines TRBV6-5 with TRBJ1-1, with a weak D call TRBD1 (5 bases). Germline V gives CDR1 MNHEY, CDR2 SVGAGI. V dropped 6 bases and J dropped 4 bases, with 15 bases sitting between them. This CDR3 contains 14 residues. CDR3 loop: CASRPGPGGTEAFF. CDR3 nucleotides: TGTGCCAGCAGACCCGGACCCGGGGGCACTGAAGCTTTCTTT.

The chain employs TRBV2 and TRBJ1-4, with D unresolved. The V end was cut by 5 bases, the J end by 0 bases, with 7 bases between. This CDR3 is 14 amino acids long. Germline lookup yields CDR1 SNHLY and CDR2 FYNNEI. In nucleotides, the CDR3 is TGTGCCAGCAGTACAGAACCAACTAATGAAAAACTGTTTTTT. This translates into CASSTEPTNEKLFF.

The chain couples TRBV7-9 to TRBJ2-3, with a possible D match to TRBD1 (6 bases). The V end lost 5 bases, the J end lost 6 bases, and 24 bases lay between the germline ends. CDR1 SEHNR and CDR2 FQNEAQ come from the germline V gene (reference sequence). The CDR3 runs to 17 residues. The CDR3 bases are TGTGCCAGCAGCGGGGGACCTCGGCAGGGGCCCGTGGATACGCAGTATTTT. Translation gives CASSGGPRQGPVDTQYF.

The chain recombines TRBV30 with TRBJ1-5; 9 bases are shared with TRBD1. The CDR3 spans 15 residues. CDR1 and CDR2 from the germline V gene are GTSNPN and SVGIG (reference sequence). V trimming: 4 bases; J trimming: 3 bases; junction bases outside the gene matches: 7. The DNA of the CDR3 is TGTGCCTGGACTCACGGGACAGGGTACAATCAGCCCCAGCATTTT. Translated: CAWTHGTGYNQPQHF. The full variable domain, in which reference TRBV30 and TRBJ1-5 provide the parts outside the CDR3, is SQTIHQWPATLVQPVGSPLSLECTVEGTSNPNLYWYRQAAGRGLQLLFYSVGIGQISSEVPQNLSASRPQDRQFILSSKKLLLSDSGFYLCAWTHGTGYNQPQHFGDGTRLSIL.

This clone was seen more than once but under ten times. The chain is built from TRBV29-1 and TRBJ1-2; D is perhaps TRBD1 (6 bases). The CDR3 totals 12 residues. The ends were cut back, 3 bases at V and 4 bases at J, with 9 bases in the middle. CDR1 is SQVTM and CDR2 is ANQGSEA in the germline V gene. In nucleotides, the CDR3 is TGCAGCGTTGACAGGGGCGGCTATGGCTACACCTTC. Protein product: CSVDRGGYGYTF. The full variable domain, with the rest looked up from reference TRBV29-1 and TRBJ1-2, is SAVISQKPSRDICQRGTSLTIQCQVDSQVTMMFWYRQQPGQSLTLIATANQGSEATYESGFVIDKFPISRPNLTFSTLTVSNMSPEDSSIYLCSVDRGGYGYTFGSGTRLTVV.

The gene calls are TRBV7-2 and TRBJ2-1; no clear D. The CDR3 loop spans 12 amino acids. CDR1 and CDR2 from the germline V gene are SGHTA and FQGNSA. The ends were cut back, 1 base at V and 13 bases at J, with 11 bases in the middle. The CDR3 protein is CASSLVVALQFF. The CDR3 DNA sequence: TGTGCCAGCAGCTTAGTAGTAGCCCTCCAGTTCTTC.

J is TRBJ1-3 and V is TRBV28; D gene ambiguous. This CDR3 comprises 14 residues. V was shortened by 7 bases and J by 0 bases, with 10 bases between the two germline ends. CDR1 is MDHEN, CDR2 SYDVKM, per germline. The CDR3 region has the DNA TGTGCCAGCAACGACGGAGCCTCTGGAAACACCATATATTTT. It is translated as CASNDGASGNTIYF.

There are a few counts of this clone. The V gene is TRBV7-9, the J gene TRBJ2-4; D may be TRBD1 (5 bases). The V gene lost 5 bases and the J gene lost 6 bases, with 20 bases spanning the gap. CDR1 SEHNR and CDR2 FQNEAQ come from the germline V gene (reference sequence). This CDR3 has 16 amino acids. The CDR3: CASSPPPEEDRNIQYF. The CDR3 nucleotides read TGTGCCAGCAGCCCCCCTCCAGAAGAAGACAGAAACATTCAGTACTTC.

This chain uses TRBV28 with TRBJ2-1; TRBD2 is a possible D gene (6 bases). The CDR3 sequence is 15 residues long. Germline CDR1 MDHEN, CDR2 SYDVKM. The V gene lost 2 bases and the J gene lost 9 bases, with 17 bases spanning the gap. The DNA for the CDR3 is TGTGCCAGCAGTTTAGACCAACGGAGGGCGGTTGAGCAGTTCTTC. Encoded protein: CASSLDQRRAVEQFF.